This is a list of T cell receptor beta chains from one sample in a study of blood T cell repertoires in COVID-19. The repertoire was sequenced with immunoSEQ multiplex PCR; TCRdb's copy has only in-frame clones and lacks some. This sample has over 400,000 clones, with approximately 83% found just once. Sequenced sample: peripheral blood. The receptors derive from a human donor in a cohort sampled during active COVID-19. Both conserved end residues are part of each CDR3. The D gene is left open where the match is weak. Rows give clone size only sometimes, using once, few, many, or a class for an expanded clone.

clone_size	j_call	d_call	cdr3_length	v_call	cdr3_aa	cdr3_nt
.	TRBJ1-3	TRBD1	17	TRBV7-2	CASSKRLGQAPGNTIYF	TGTGCCAGCAGCAAACGACTCGGACAGGCCCCTGGAAACACCATATATTTT
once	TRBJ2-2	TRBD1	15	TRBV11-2	CASSWTGGGTGELFF	TGTGCCAGCAGCTGGACAGGGGGAGGGACCGGGGAGCTGTTTTTT
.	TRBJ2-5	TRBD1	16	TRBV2	CASSEGDRGVWETQYF	TGTGCCAGCAGTGAAGGGGACAGGGGAGTATGGGAGACCCAGTACTTC
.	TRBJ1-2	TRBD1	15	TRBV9	CASSDHRGLMYGYTF	TGTGCCAGCAGCGACCACAGGGGGCTGATGTATGGCTACACCTTC
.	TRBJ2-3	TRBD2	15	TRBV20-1	CSASGTSAFTDTQYF	TGCAGTGCTAGTGGGACTAGCGCATTCACAGATACGCAGTATTTT
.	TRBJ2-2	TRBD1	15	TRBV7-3	CASSPWTGNTGELFF	TGTGCCAGCAGTCCTTGGACAGGGAACACCGGGGAGCTGTTTTTT
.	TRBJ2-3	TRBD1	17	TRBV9	CASSVLGTGRTTDTQYF	TGTGCCAGCAGCGTACTCGGGACAGGGAGGACCACAGATACGCAGTATTTT
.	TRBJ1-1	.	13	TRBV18	CASSPTVNTEAFF	TGTGCCAGCTCGCCGACAGTGAACACTGAAGCTTTCTTT
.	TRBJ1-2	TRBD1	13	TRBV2	CASRGTGGGPYTF	TGTGCCAGCAGGGGGACAGGGGGCGGGCCGTACACCTTC
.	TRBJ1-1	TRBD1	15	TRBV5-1	CASKVRTGENTEAFF	TGCGCCAGCAAAGTCAGGACAGGGGAGAACACTGAAGCTTTCTTT
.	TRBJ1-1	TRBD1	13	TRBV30	CAWQNRGNTEAFF	TGTGCCTGGCAAAACAGGGGGAACACTGAAGCTTTCTTT
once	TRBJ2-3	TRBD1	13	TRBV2	CARGRQGPDTQYF	TGTGCCAGAGGGAGACAGGGTCCAGATACGCAGTATTTT
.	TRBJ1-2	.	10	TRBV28	CASSSRGTFF	TGTGCCAGCAGTTCCAGAGGGACATTCTTC
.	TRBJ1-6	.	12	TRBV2	CASSEGGGSLHF	TGTGCCAGCAGTGAAGGGGGGGGATCCCTCCACTTT
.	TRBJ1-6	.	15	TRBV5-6	CASSLGGQNNSPLHF	TGTGCCAGCAGCTTGGGAGGACAGAATAATTCACCCCTCCACTTT